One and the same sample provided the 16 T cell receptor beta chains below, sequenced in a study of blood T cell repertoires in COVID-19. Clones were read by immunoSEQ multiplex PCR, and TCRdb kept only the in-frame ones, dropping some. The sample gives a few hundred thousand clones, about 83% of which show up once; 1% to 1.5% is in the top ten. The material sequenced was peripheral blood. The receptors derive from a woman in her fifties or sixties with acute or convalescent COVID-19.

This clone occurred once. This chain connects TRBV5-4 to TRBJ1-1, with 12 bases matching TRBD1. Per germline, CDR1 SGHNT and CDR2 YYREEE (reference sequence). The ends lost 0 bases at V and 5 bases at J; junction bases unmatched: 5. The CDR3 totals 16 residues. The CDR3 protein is CASSLGGQGAGTEAFF. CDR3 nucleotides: TGTGCCAGCAGCTTGGGGGGACAGGGGGCTGGAACTGAAGCTTTCTTT.

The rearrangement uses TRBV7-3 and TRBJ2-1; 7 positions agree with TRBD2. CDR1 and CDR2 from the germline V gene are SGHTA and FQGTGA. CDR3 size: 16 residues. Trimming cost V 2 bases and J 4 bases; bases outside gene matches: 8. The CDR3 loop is CASSLAGTTIYNEQFF. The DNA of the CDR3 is TGTGCCAGCAGCTTAGCCGGGACTACAATATACAATGAGCAGTTCTTC.

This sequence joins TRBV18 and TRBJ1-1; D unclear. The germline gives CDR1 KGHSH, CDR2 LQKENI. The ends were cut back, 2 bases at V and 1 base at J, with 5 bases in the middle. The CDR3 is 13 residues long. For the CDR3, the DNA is TGTGCCAGCTCACCAGAGTGGAACACTGAAGCTTTCTTT. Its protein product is CASSPEWNTEAFF.

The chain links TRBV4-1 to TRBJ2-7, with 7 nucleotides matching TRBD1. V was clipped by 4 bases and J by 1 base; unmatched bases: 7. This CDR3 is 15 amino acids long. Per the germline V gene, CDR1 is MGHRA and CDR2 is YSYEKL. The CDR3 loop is CASSRWTGRSYEQYV. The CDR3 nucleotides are TGCGCCAGCAGCCGCTGGACAGGTCGTTCCTACGAGCAGTACGTC.

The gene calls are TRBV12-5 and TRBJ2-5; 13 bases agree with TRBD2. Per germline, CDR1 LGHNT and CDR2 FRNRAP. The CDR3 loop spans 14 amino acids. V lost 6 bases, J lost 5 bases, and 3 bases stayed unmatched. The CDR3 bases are TGTGCTAGTGGCCCGGGACTAGCGGGGGAGACCCAGTACTTC. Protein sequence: CASGPGLAGETQYF.

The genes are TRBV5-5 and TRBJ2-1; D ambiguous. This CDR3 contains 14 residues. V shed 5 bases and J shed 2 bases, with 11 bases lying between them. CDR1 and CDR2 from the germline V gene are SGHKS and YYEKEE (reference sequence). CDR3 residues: CASSLAPAYNEQFF. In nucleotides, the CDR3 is TGTGCCAGCAGTCTGGCCCCTGCCTACAATGAGCAGTTCTTC.

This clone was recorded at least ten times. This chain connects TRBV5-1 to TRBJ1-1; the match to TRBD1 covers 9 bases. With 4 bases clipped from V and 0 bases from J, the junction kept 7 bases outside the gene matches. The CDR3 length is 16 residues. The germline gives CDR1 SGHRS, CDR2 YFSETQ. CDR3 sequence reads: CASSGGTGYLNTEAFF. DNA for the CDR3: TGCGCCAGCAGCGGGGGGACAGGGTACTTGAACACTGAAGCTTTCTTT.

The CDR3 DNA is TGTGCCAGCAGCCCCGGGACAGGGGATAATGAGCAGTTCTTC. Its protein is CASSPGTGDNEQFF. The chain couples TRBV3-1 (or the pseudogene TRBV3-2) to TRBJ2-1; 10 bases are a match to TRBD1. The V segment lost 4 bases and the J segment 7 bases; nucleotides outside the gene matches: 4. This CDR3 region has 14 residues. Germline CDR1 reads LGHDT; CDR2 reads YNNKEL (reference sequence).

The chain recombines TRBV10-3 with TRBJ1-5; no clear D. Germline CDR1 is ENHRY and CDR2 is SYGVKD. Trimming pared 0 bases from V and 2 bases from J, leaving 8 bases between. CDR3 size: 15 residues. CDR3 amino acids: CAISESIRGNQPQHF. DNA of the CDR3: TGTGCCATCAGTGAGTCGATTCGGGGCAATCAGCCCCAGCATTTT.

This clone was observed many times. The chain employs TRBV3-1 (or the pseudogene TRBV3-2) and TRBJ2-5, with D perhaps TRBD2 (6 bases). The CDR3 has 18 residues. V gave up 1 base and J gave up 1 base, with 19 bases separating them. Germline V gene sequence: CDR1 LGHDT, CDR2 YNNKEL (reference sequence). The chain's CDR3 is CASSQGFIGGKPQETQYF. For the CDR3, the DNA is TGTGCCAGCAGCCAAGGGTTTATTGGGGGGAAACCCCAAGAGACCCAGTACTTC.

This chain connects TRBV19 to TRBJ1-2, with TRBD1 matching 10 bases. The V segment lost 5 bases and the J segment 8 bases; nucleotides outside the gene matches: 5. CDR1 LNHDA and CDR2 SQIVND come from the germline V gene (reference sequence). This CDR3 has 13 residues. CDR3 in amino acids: CASSWDRGLGYTF. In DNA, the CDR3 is TGTGCCAGTAGTTGGGACAGGGGACTCGGCTACACCTTC.

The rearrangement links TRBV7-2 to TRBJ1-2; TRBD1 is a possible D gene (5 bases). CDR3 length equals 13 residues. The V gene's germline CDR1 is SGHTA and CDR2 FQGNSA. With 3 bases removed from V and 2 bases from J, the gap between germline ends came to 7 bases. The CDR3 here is CASSFDRNYGYTF. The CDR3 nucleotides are TGTGCCAGCAGCTTTGACAGAAACTATGGCTACACCTTC.

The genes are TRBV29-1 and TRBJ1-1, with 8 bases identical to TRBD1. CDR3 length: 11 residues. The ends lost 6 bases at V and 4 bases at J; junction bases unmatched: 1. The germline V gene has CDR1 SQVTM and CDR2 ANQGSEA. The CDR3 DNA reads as TGCAGCGTCGGGACAGGCACTGAAGCTTTCTTT. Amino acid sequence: CSVGTGTEAFF.

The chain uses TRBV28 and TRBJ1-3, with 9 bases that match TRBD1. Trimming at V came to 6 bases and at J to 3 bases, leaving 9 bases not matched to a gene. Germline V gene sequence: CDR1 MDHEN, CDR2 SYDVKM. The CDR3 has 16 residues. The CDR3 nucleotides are TGTGCCAGCAGCTTGGGGACAGGGTATTATGGAAACACCATATATTTT. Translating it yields CASSLGTGYYGNTIYF.

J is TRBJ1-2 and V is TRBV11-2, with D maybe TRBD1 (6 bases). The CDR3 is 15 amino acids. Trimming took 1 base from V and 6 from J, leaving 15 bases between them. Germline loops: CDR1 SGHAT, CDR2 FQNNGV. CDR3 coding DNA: TGTGCCAGCAGCTTAGCCCCAGACAGGTTCGATGGCTACACCTTC. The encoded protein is CASSLAPDRFDGYTF.

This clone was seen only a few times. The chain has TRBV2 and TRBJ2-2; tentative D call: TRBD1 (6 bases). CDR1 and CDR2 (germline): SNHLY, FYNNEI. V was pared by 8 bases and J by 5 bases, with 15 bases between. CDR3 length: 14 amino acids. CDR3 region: CASSSGARTGELFF. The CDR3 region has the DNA TGTGCCAGCTCCTCAGGGGCGCGGACCGGGGAGCTGTTTTTT.